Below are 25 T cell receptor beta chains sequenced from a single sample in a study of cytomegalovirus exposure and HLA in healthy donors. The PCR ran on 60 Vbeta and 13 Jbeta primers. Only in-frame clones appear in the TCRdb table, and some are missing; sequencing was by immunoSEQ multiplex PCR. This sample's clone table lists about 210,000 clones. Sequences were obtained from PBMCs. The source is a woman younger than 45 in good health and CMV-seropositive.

CDR3 in amino acids: CASSYSTGDTQYF. The CDR3 nucleotides read TGTGCCAGCAGTTACTCGACCGGGGATACGCAGTATTTT. J is TRBJ2-3 and V is TRBV6-6; D is undetermined. The V gene lost 0 bases and the J gene lost 6 bases, with 7 bases spanning the gap. The CDR3 has 13 residues. Germline V gene sequence: CDR1 MNHNY, CDR2 SVGAGI (reference sequence).

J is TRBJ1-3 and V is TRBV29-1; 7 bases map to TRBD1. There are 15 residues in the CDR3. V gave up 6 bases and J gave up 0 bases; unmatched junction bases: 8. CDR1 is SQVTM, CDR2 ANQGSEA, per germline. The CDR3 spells CSVDFTGASGNTIYF. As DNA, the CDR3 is TGCAGCGTGGATTTCACAGGGGCCTCTGGAAACACCATATATTTT.

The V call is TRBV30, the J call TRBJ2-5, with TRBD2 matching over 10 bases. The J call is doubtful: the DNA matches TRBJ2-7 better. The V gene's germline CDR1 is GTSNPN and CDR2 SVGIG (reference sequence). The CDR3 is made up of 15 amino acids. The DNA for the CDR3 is TGTGCCTGGAGTGTATCCCTAGCGGGAGCCTACGAGCAGTACTTC. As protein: CAWSVSLAGAYEQYF.

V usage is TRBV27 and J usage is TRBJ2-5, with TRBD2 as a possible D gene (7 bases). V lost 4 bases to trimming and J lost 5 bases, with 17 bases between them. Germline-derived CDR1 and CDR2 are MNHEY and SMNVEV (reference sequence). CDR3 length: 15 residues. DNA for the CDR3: TGTGCCAGCAGTTATTCGGAGGGGGGAGGGGAGACCCAGTACTTC. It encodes CASSYSEGGGETQYF.

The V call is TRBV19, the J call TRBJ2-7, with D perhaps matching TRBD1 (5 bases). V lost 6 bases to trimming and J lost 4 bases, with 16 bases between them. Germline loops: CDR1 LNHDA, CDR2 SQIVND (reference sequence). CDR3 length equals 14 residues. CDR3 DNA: TGTGCCAGTAGCAACCCAGGGCGGCGATACGAGCAGTACTTC. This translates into CASSNPGRRYEQYF. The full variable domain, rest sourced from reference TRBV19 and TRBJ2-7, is DGGITQSPKYLFRKEGQNVTLSCEQNLNHDAMYWYRQDPGQGLRLIYYSQIVNDFQKGDIAEGYSVSREKKESFPLTVTSAQKNPTAFYLCASSNPGRRYEQYFGPGTRLTVT.

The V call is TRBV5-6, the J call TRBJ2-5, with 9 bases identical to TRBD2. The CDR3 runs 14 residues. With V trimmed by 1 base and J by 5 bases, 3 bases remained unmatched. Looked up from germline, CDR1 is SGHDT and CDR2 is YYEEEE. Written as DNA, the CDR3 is TGTGCCAGCAGCTTGAGGGCGGGAGGGGAGACCCAGTACTTC. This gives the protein CASSLRAGGETQYF.

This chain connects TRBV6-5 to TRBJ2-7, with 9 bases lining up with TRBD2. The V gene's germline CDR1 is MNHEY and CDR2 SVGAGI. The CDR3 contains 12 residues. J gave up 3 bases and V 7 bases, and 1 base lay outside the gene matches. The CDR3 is CASTTSGYEQYF. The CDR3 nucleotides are TGTGCCAGCACGACTAGCGGCTACGAGCAGTACTTC.

The CDR3 nucleotides read TGTGCCAGTAGGACAGGGAATTCTGAAGCTTTCTTT. Translated: CASRTGNSEAFF. V gene TRBV19 combines with J gene TRBJ1-1, with TRBD1 identical over 7 bases. Losses at the gene ends were 6 bases for V and 6 bases for J; bases not matched to a gene: 4. Germline V CDR1 and CDR2: LNHDA, SQIVND (reference sequence). The CDR3 has 12 residues.

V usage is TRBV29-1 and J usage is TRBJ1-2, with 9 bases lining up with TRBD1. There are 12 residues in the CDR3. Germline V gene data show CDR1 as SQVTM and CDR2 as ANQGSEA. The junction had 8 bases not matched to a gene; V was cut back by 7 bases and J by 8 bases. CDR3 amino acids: CSGGGQGWGYTF. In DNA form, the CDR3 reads TGCAGCGGGGGGGGACAGGGCTGGGGCTACACCTTC.

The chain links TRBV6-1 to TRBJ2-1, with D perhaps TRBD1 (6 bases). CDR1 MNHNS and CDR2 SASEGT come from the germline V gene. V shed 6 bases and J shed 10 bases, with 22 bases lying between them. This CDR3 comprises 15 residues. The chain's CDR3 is CASRPRDTLREEQFF. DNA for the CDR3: TGTGCCAGCAGGCCCCGGGACACGCTAAGGGAAGAGCAGTTCTTC.

The CDR3 reads CASSHSQDIPKNTEAFF. The CDR3 DNA reads TGTGCCAGCAGCCATAGCCAGGACATCCCAAAGAACACTGAAGCTTTCTTT. This chain joins TRBV14 and TRBJ1-1; weak D call: TRBD1 (5 bases). This CDR3 has 17 amino acids. Trimming pared 3 bases from V and 1 base from J, leaving 18 bases between. Germline CDR1 and CDR2: SGHDN and FVKESK.

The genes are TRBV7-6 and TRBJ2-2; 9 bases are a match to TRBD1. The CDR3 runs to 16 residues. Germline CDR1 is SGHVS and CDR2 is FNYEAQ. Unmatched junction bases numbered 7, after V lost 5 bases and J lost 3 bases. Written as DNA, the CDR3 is TGTGCCAGCAGCCCTCGACAGGGGGGCTACACCGGGGAGCTGTTTTTT. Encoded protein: CASSPRQGGYTGELFF.

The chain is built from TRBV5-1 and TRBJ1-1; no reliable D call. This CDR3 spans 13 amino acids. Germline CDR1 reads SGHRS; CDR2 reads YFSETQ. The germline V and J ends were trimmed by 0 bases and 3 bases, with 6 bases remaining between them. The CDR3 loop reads CASSLVLHTEAFF. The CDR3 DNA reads TGCGCCAGCAGCTTGGTACTCCACACTGAAGCTTTCTTT.

CDR3 sequence (DNA): TGTGCCAGCAGTGAATTTAGGGCGGGAGAAAAACTGTTTTTT. Protein sequence: CASSEFRAGEKLFF. The chain joins TRBV6-1 to TRBJ1-4; D gene ambiguous. Looked up from germline, CDR1 is MNHNS and CDR2 is SASEGT. The CDR3 spans 14 residues. V lost 2 bases and J lost 8, with 12 bases in between.

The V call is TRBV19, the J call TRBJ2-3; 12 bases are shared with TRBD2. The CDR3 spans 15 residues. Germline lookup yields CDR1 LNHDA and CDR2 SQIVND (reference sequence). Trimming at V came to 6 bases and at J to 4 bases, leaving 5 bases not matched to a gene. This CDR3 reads CASRELAGGADTQYF. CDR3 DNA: TGTGCCAGTAGGGAGCTAGCGGGAGGGGCAGATACGCAGTATTTT.

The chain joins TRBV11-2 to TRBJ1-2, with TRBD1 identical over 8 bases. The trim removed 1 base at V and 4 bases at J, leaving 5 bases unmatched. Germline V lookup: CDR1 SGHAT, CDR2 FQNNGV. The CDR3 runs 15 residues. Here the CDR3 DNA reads TGTGCCAGCAGCTTAGGCGGACAGGGAATCTATGGCTACACCTTC. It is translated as CASSLGGQGIYGYTF.

The CDR3 sequence: CASSLRSTDTQYF. The CDR3 DNA sequence: TGTGCCAGCAGTTTGAGGTCCACAGATACGCAGTATTTT. This sequence joins TRBV28 and TRBJ2-3; D is unresolved. There are 13 residues in the CDR3. V was pared by 3 bases and J by 2 bases, with 6 bases between. Germline-derived CDR1 and CDR2 are MDHEN and SYDVKM.

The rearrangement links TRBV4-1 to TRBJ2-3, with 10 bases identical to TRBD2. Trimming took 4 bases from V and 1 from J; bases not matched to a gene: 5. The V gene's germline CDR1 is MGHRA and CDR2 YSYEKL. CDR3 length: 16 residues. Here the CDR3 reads CASSLGLADGTDTQYF. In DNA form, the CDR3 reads TGCGCCAGCAGCCTCGGACTAGCGGATGGCACAGATACGCAGTATTTT.

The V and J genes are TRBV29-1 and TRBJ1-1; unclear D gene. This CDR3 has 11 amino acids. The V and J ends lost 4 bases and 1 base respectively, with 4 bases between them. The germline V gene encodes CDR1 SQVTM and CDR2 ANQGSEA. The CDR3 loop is CSVAQNTEAFF. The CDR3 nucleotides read TGCAGCGTTGCCCAGAACACTGAAGCTTTCTTT.

The CDR3 nucleotides read TGTGCCAGCAGTTACTCGAGATTTGGAGTCGGGGAGACCCAGTACTTC. Translation gives CASSYSRFGVGETQYF. The chain has TRBV6-5 and TRBJ2-5; D remains ambiguous. The V and J ends lost 0 bases and 5 bases respectively, with 16 bases between them. Germline loops: CDR1 MNHEY, CDR2 SVGAGI. The CDR3 loop spans 16 amino acids.

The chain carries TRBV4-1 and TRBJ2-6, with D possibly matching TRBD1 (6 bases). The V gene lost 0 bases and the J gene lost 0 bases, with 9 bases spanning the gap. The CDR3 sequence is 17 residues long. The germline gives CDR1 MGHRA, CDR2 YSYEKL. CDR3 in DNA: TGCGCCAGCAGCCAAGATCAGGGGTTCTCTGGGGCCAACGTCCTGACTTTC. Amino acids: CASSQDQGFSGANVLTF.

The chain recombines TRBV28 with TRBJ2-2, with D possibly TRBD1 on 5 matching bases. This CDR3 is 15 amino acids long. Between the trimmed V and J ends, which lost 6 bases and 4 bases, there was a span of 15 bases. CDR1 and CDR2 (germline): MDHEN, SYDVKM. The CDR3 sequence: CASSEGTGGTGELFF. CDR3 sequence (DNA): TGTGCCAGCAGCGAAGGAACAGGTGGCACCGGGGAGCTGTTTTTT.

The CDR3 coding sequence is TGTGCCAGCAGCTGGGGACAGCAGCAAGAGACCCAGTACTTC. Amino acids: CASSWGQQQETQYF. This chain joins TRBV7-2 and TRBJ2-5, with 7 bases identical to TRBD1. Germline V gives CDR1 SGHTA, CDR2 FQGNSA. The J segment lost 2 bases and the V segment lost 4 bases, leaving 4 bases of the junction unmatched. The CDR3 length is 14 residues.

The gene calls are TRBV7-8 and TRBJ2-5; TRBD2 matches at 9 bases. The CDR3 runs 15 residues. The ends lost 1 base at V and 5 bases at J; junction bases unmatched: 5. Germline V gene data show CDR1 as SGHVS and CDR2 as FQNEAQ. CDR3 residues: CASSLGVAGVETQYF. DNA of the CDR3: TGTGCCAGCAGCTTAGGCGTAGCGGGAGTTGAGACCCAGTACTTC.

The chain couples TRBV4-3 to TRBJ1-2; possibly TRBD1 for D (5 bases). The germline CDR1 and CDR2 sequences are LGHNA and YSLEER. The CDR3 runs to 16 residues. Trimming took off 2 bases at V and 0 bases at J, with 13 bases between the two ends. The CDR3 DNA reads TGCGCCAGCAGCCAATCCCGACAGTCAGCTAACTATGGCTACACCTTC. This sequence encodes CASSQSRQSANYGYTF.